The 8 T cell receptor beta chains reported below all come from one sample, sequenced in a study of graft-versus-host responses after intestinal transplantation listed by TCRdb under 2021. The time point tag for this specimen amounts to: cells obtained before transplantation from donor or recipient. No antigen is known for these receptors. The receptor library was made with the immunoSEQ multiplex PCR assay. TCRdb limited this immuneACCESS table to in-frame rearrangements with V and J called. A share of clones is missing; checked studies link under half to unresolved V genes, and the rest is unexplained. The sample yields about 50,000 clones; about nine tenths were counted once. The biggest ten clones account for almost 2.5% of the sample. The specimen was unstimulated CD4+ T cells sorted from spleen or lymph node cells, collected before transplant. Every receptor here comes from a human donor who was the organ donor for an intestinal transplant.

The V gene is TRBV30, the J gene TRBJ2-5; 9 bases align to TRBD1. The germline V gene has CDR1 GTSNPN and CDR2 SVGIG (reference sequence). This CDR3 region has 12 residues. The V gene end was trimmed by 5 bases and the J gene end by 5 bases; junction bases not matched to a gene: 3. CDR3 sequence (DNA): TGTGCCTGGGACAGGGGGGGGGAGACCCAGTACTTC. This codes for CAWDRGGETQYF.

The CDR3 region has the DNA TGCAGTGCTAGATACGAGCAGTACTTC. The encoded protein is CSARYEQYF. The V call is TRBV20-1, the J call TRBJ2-7; D unclear. There are 9 residues in the CDR3. Trimming shortened V by 2 bases and J by 4 bases, and 0 bases separated the two germline ends. From germline, CDR1 is DFQATT and CDR2 SNEGSKA (reference sequence).

This chain joins TRBV6-5 and TRBJ2-3; D may be TRBD1 or TRBD2 (6 bases each). V was cut by 5 bases and J by 6 bases, with 18 bases left in between. Germline CDR1 MNHEY, CDR2 SVGAGI. The CDR3 is made up of 15 amino acids. CDR3 residues: CASSRGVRDADTQYF. DNA for the CDR3: TGTGCCAGCAGTAGGGGGGTAAGGGATGCCGATACGCAGTATTTT.

This chain uses TRBV27 with TRBJ2-5, with TRBD2 as a possible D gene (5 bases). Trimming removed 5 bases at V and 4 bases at J, with 29 bases between. This CDR3 spans 19 amino acids. CDR1 is MNHEY, CDR2 SMNVEV, per germline (reference sequence). CDR3 region: CASSPRRIARGAPGETQYF. The DNA of the CDR3 is TGTGCCAGCAGTCCCCGTAGGATAGCGCGAGGAGCGCCGGGAGAGACCCAGTACTTC.

The V gene is TRBV6-1, the J gene TRBJ2-3; 13 nucleotides align to TRBD2. Losses at the gene ends were 5 bases for V and 7 bases for J; bases not matched to a gene: 6. CDR3 size: 15 residues. CDR1 MNHNS and CDR2 SASEGT come from the germline V gene. CDR3 nucleotides: TGTGCCAGCAGTTTACTAGCGGGAGGGCCAAATACGCAGTATTTT. This encodes CASSLLAGGPNTQYF.

This rearrangement joins TRBV29-1 to TRBJ1-2; D gene unclear. V was clipped by 4 bases and J by 0 bases, with 9 bases between them. Germline values: CDR1 SQVTM, CDR2 ANQGSEA. This CDR3 region has 13 residues. CDR3 nucleotide sequence: TGCAGCGTTGTTCGGCTTTCTAACTATGGCTACACCTTC. Protein sequence: CSVVRLSNYGYTF.

The V call is TRBV28, the J call TRBJ2-7, with TRBD2 matching over 13 bases. This CDR3 has 13 amino acids. CDR1 is MDHEN and CDR2 is SYDVKM in the germline V gene. V dropped 10 bases and J dropped 6; count of bases not matched to a gene: 6. The CDR3 sequence: CAIRTSGRGEQYF. The CDR3 DNA reads as TGTGCCATCAGGACTAGCGGGAGAGGCGAGCAGTACTTC.

A remark on this clone: Relative to the germline gene, one junction end is altered; a read error may explain this. In the same sample, other DNA sequences code for this CDR3. The chain links TRBV30 to TRBJ1-6; 8 nucleotides agree with TRBD1. Germline V gives CDR1 GTSNPN, CDR2 SVGIG (reference sequence). There are 15 residues in the CDR3. Written as DNA, the CDR3 is TGCGCCTGGAGCGGGGGACAGGCTTATAATTCACCCCTCCACTTT. Amino acid sequence: CAWSGGQAYNSPLHF.